These 14 T cell receptor beta chains were sequenced from one sample in a study of blood T cell repertoires in COVID-19. This table comes from immunoSEQ multiplex PCR, and its TCRdb copy is limited to in-frame clones, with some not included. There are more than 200,000 clones in the sample; 83% occur only once, and about 7.4% lies in the top ten. The sequenced sample was peripheral blood. The receptors shown here come from a woman aged 45 to 65 with acute or convalescent COVID-19.

The chain is built from TRBV5-4 and TRBJ1-4, with TRBD1 matching over 9 bases. Trimming took 4 bases from V and 8 from J; bases not matched to a gene: 9. Germline CDR1 reads SGHNT; CDR2 reads YYREEE (reference sequence). There are 15 residues in the CDR3. The CDR3 reads CASSTTGGGLEKLFF. For the CDR3, the DNA is TGTGCCAGCAGCACCACAGGGGGCGGTTTGGAAAAACTGTTTTTT.

This clone was seen more than once but under ten times. V is TRBV5-4 and J is TRBJ1-2; 8 bases line up with TRBD1. Germline assignment: CDR1 SGHNT and CDR2 YYREEE (reference sequence). The trim removed 0 bases at V and 8 bases at J, leaving 9 bases unmatched. There are 15 residues in the CDR3. DNA for the CDR3: TGTGCCAGCAGCTTGGCCGGGACAGGTCGTCGAGGCTACACCTTC. As protein: CASSLAGTGRRGYTF.

The gene calls are TRBV7-9 and TRBJ2-7; 8 bases are shared with TRBD2. V trimming: 5 bases; J trimming: 5 bases; junction bases outside the gene matches: 5. This CDR3 has 13 residues. Looked up from germline, CDR1 is SEHNR and CDR2 is FQNEAQ (reference sequence). CDR3 loop: CASSRRAGDEQYF. The CDR3 DNA follows: TGTGCCAGCAGCCGCAGAGCGGGAGACGAGCAGTACTTC.

Only one count was recorded for this clone. The V gene is TRBV7-9, the J gene TRBJ1-4, with D unclear. V was trimmed by 1 base and J by 8 bases, leaving 5 bases between them. Per germline, CDR1 SEHNR and CDR2 FQNEAQ (reference sequence). The CDR3 length is 12 residues. CDR3 region: CASSLVEEKLFF. The CDR3 DNA reads TGTGCCAGCAGCTTAGTAGAGGAAAAACTGTTTTTT.

CDR3 protein: CAWSVRRSNEKLFF. Here the CDR3 DNA reads TGTGCCTGGAGTGTAAGGCGGTCTAATGAAAAACTGTTTTTT. This chain links TRBV30 with TRBJ1-4; D is uncertain. Germline V gives CDR1 GTSNPN, CDR2 SVGIG (reference sequence). The CDR3 covers 14 residues. The germline V and J ends were trimmed by 0 bases and 3 bases, with 8 bases remaining between them.

This chain joins TRBV19 and TRBJ2-1; 13 nucleotides line up with TRBD2. Germline values: CDR1 LNHDA, CDR2 SQIVND (reference sequence). The V gene end was trimmed by 5 bases and the J gene end by 4 bases; junction bases not matched to a gene: 5. This CDR3 is built from 16 residues. CDR3 residues: CASSFQLAGGYNEQFF. The CDR3 coding sequence is TGTGCCAGTAGTTTCCAACTAGCGGGAGGGTACAATGAGCAGTTCTTC.

This CDR3 reads CASSPPGQGRVGEQFF. The CDR3, as DNA: TGTGCCAGCTCACCACCGGGGCAGGGAAGGGTAGGTGAGCAGTTCTTC. The V and J genes are TRBV18 and TRBJ2-1, with D maybe TRBD1 (5 bases). This CDR3 is built from 16 residues. V lost 0 bases, J lost 9 bases, and 18 bases lay in between. The V gene's germline CDR1 is KGHSH and CDR2 LQKENI.

The V and J genes are TRBV20-1 and TRBJ2-7, with 7 positions matching TRBD2. J lost 5 bases, V lost 3 bases, and 7 bases had no gene match. Per germline, CDR1 DFQATT and CDR2 SNEGSKA (reference sequence). This CDR3 is 13 amino acids long. This chain's CDR3 is CSASLAGAHEQYF. As DNA, the CDR3 is TGCAGTGCTAGTCTCGCGGGAGCCCACGAGCAGTACTTC.

This clone was recorded only once. The V call is TRBV15, the J call TRBJ2-7; TRBD1 is a possible D gene (5 bases). Germline values: CDR1 LNHNV, CDR2 YYDKDF (reference sequence). The CDR3 contains 14 residues. The germline V and J ends were trimmed by 4 bases and 0 bases, with 10 bases remaining between them. In DNA form, the CDR3 reads TGTGCCACCAGCACAGACAGATCCTCCTACGAGCAGTACTTC. This encodes CATSTDRSSYEQYF.

The chain is built from TRBV9 and TRBJ2-5; 11 nucleotides align to TRBD2. V shed 2 bases and J 3 bases; nucleotides not matched to a gene: 0. Germline-derived CDR1 and CDR2 are SGDLS and YYNGEE. CDR3 size: 14 residues. The CDR3 region is CASSVTSGEETQYF. The CDR3 coding sequence is TGTGCCAGCAGCGTGACTAGCGGGGAAGAGACCCAGTACTTC.

The V and J genes are TRBV3-1 (or the pseudogene TRBV3-2) and TRBJ1-6; possible D gene TRBD1, 6 bases. The CDR3 spans 14 residues. Germline V gene lookup returns CDR1 LGHDT and CDR2 YNNKEL (reference sequence). The ends were cut back, 6 bases at V and 9 bases at J, with 15 bases in the middle. The CDR3 nucleotides are TGTGCCAGCAGTCCGACAGGTCAAGGTTCACCCCTCCACTTT. Translation gives CASSPTGQGSPLHF.

The J gene is TRBJ1-2, the V gene TRBV24-1; unclear D gene. The CDR3 totals 12 residues. CDR1 KGHDR and CDR2 SFDVKD come from the germline V gene. V was trimmed by 5 bases and J by 5 bases, leaving 8 bases between them. The CDR3 nucleotides read TGTGCCACCAGTGCCGGGTCGTATGGCTACACCTTC. Its protein product is CATSAGSYGYTF.

This clone was detected a few times. The chain is built from TRBV19 and TRBJ1-1; maybe TRBD1 (5 bases). Looked up from germline, CDR1 is LNHDA and CDR2 is SQIVND (reference sequence). There are 14 residues in the CDR3. The V end lost 4 bases, the J end lost 5 bases, and 14 bases lay between the germline ends. Here the CDR3 reads CASSRSTANTEAFF. In DNA form, the CDR3 reads TGTGCCAGTAGTAGGTCGACAGCCAATACTGAAGCTTTCTTT.

This chain uses TRBV29-1 with TRBJ1-2; TRBD1 might be the D (5 bases). The CDR3 has 14 amino acids. Germline-derived CDR1 and CDR2 are SQVTM and ANQGSEA. V was shortened by 5 bases and J by 8 bases, with 21 bases between the two germline ends. This CDR3 reads CSVRMGHTPGGYTF. DNA for the CDR3: TGCAGCGTTCGGATGGGGCATACCCCCGGAGGCTACACCTTC.